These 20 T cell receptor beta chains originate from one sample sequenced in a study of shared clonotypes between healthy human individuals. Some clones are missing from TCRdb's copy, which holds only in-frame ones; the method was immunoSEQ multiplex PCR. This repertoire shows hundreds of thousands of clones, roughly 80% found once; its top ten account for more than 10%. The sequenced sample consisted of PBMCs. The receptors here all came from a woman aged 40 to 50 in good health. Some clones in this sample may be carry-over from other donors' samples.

CDR3 protein: CASSFALGDYEQYF. For the CDR3, the DNA is TGTGCCAGCAGTTTCGCCTTGGGCGACTACGAGCAGTACTTC. The chain links TRBV27 to TRBJ2-7; D gene uncertain. Germline V gene sequence: CDR1 MNHEY, CDR2 SMNVEV (reference sequence). With 3 bases removed from V and 3 bases from J, the gap between germline ends came to 12 bases. CDR3 length: 14 residues.

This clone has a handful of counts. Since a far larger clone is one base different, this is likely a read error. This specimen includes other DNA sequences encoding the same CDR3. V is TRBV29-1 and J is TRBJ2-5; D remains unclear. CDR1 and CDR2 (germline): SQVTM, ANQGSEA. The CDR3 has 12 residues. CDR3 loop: CSYRLMGETQYF. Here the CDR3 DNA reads TGTAGCTACCGCCTGATGGGAGAGACCCAGTACTTC.

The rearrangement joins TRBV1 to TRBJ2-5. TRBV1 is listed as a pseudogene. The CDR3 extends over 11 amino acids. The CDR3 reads CTSPPKETQYF. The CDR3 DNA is TGCACCAGCCCGCCGAAAGAGACCCAGTACTTC.

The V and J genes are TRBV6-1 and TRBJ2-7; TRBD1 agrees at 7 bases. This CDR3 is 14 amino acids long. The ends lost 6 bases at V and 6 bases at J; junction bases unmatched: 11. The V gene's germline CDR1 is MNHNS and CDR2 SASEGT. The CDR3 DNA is TGTGCCAGCAGAGACAGGGAGATAATAGGCGAGCAGTACTTC. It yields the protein CASRDREIIGEQYF.

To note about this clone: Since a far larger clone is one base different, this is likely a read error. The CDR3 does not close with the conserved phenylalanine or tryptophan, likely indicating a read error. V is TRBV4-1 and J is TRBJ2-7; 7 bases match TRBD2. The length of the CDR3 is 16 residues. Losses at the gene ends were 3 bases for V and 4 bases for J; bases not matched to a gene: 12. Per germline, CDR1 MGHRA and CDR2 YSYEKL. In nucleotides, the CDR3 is TGCGCCAGCAGCCACCAAGGTCTAGCGGTATCTTACGAGCAGTACCTC. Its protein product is CASSHQGLAVSYEQYL.

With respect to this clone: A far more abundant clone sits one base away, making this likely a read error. The CDR3 sequence: CAWKEGASHENF. The CDR3 bases are TGTGCCTGGAAGGAGGGGGCCAGCCATGAGAACTTC. This chain uses TRBV30 with TRBJ2-5; D is possibly TRBD1 (7 bases). Germline CDR1 and CDR2: GTSNPN and SVGIG (reference sequence). The CDR3 totals 12 residues. The entire variable domain, with the rest obtained from reference TRBV30 and TRBJ2-5, is as follows: SQTIHQWPATLVQPVGSPLSLECTVEGTSNPNLYWYRQAAGRGLQLLFYSVGIGQISSEVPQNLSASRPQDRQFILSSKKLLLSDSGFYLCAWKEGASHENFGPGTRLLVL.

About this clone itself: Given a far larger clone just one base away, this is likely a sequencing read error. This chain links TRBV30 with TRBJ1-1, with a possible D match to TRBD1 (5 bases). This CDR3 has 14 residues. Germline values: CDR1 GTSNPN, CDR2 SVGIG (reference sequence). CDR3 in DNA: TGTGACTGGAGGGACTCGCCGGCGGGCACTGAAGCTTTCTTT. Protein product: CDWRDSPAGTEAFF. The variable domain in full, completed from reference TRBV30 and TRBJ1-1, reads SQTIHQWPATLVQPVGSPLSLECTVEGTSNPNLYWYRQAAGRGLQLLFYSVGIGQISSEVPQNLSASRPQDRQFILSSKKLLLSDSGFYLCDWRDSPAGTEAFFGQGTRLTVV.

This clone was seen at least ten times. The CDR3: CASQTNYEQYF. The DNA for the CDR3 is TGTGCCAGCCAAACAAACTACGAGCAGTACTTC. The gene calls are TRBV28 and TRBJ2-7; D gene unclear. Deletions cut 8 bases from V and 3 bases from J, with 8 bases between. Germline V lookup: CDR1 MDHEN, CDR2 SYDVKM. The CDR3 is 11 amino acids.

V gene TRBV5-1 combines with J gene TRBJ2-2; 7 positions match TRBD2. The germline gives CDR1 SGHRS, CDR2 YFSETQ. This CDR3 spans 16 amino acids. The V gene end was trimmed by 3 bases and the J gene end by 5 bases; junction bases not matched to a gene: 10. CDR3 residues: CASSYIPGLSTGELFF. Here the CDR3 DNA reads TGCGCCAGCAGCTACATCCCGGGACTATCTACCGGGGAGCTGTTTTTT.

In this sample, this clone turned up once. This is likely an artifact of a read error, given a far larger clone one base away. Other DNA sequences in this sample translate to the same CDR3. The DNA for the CDR3 is TGTGCCAGCGGCCGACAGGGACCCTACGAGCAATACTTC. Translating it yields CASGRQGPYEQYF. The chain links TRBV28 to TRBJ2-7; 7 nucleotides align to TRBD1. CDR1 is MDHEN and CDR2 is SYDVKM in the germline V gene. The CDR3 is 13 residues long.

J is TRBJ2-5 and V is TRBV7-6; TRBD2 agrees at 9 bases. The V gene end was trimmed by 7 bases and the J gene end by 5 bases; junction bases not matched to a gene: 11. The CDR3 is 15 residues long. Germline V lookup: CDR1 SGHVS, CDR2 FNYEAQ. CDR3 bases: TGTGCCAGCACCCTTGCGGGAGGGCCATTGGAGACCCAGTACTTC. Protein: CASTLAGGPLETQYF.

The CDR3 protein is CASSQGRSEQYF. The CDR3 DNA sequence: TGTGCCAGCAGCCAAGGGAGATCCGAGCAGTACTTC. This rearrangement joins TRBV4-2 to TRBJ2-7, with no clear D. This CDR3 contains 12 residues. Germline CDR1 LGHNA, CDR2 YNFKEQ. V shed 1 base and J shed 6 bases, with 7 bases lying between them.

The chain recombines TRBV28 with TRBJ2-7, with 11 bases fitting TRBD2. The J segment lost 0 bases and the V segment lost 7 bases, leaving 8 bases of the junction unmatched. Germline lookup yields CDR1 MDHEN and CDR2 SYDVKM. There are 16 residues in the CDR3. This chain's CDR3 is CASIGSGRASSYEQYF. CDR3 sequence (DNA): TGTGCCAGCATAGGTAGCGGGAGGGCGAGCTCCTACGAGCAGTACTTC.

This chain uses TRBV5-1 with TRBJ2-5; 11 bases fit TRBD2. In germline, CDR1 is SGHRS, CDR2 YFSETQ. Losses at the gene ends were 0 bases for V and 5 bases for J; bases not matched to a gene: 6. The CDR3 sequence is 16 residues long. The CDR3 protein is CASSLVAGGPAETQYF. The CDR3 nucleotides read TGCGCCAGCAGCTTGGTAGCGGGAGGGCCGGCCGAGACCCAGTACTTC.

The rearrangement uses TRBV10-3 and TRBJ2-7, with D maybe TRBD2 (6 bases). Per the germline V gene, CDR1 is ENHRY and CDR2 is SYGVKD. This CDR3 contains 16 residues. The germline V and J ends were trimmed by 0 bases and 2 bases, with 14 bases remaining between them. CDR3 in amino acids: CAISESQASAPYEQYF. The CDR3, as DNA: TGTGCCATCAGTGAGTCGCAGGCTAGCGCCCCCTACGAGCAGTACTTC.

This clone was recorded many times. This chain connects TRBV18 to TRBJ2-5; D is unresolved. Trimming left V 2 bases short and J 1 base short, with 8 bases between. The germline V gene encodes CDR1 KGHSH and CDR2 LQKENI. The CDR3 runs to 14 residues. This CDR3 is CASSPVNSQETQYF. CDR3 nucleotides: TGTGCCAGCTCACCAGTGAACAGCCAAGAGACCCAGTACTTC.

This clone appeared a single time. The CDR3 nucleotides read TGTGCCAGTAGTACGCGGACAGCAGGCTCCTACGAGCAGTACTTC. It codes for CASSTRTAGSYEQYF. The rearrangement joins TRBV19 to TRBJ2-5, with D possibly being TRBD1 (6 bases). The end of the DNA fits TRBJ2-7 better, so the J call may be wrong. The germline V gene has CDR1 LNHDA and CDR2 SQIVND (reference sequence). CDR3 size: 15 residues.

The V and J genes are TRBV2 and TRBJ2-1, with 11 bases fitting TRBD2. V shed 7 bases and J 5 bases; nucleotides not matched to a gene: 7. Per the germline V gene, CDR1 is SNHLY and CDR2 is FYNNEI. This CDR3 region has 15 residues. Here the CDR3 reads CASTLGTSGNNEQFF. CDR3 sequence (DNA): TGTGCCAGCACCCTCGGGACTAGCGGTAACAATGAGCAGTTCTTC. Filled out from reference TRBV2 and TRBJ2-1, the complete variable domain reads EPEVTQTPSHQVTQMGQEVILRCVPISNHLYFYWYRQILGQKVEFLVSFYNNEISEKSEIFDDQFSVERPDGSNFTLKIRSTKLEDSAMYFCASTLGTSGNNEQFFGPGTRLTVL.

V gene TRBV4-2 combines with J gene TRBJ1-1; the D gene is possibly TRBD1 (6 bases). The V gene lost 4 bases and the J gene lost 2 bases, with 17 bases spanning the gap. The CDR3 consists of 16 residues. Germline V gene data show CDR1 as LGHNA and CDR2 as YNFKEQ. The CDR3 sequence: CASSPTPTGPNTEAFF. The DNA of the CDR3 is TGTGCCAGCAGCCCGACCCCGACAGGCCCTAACACTGAAGCTTTCTTT.

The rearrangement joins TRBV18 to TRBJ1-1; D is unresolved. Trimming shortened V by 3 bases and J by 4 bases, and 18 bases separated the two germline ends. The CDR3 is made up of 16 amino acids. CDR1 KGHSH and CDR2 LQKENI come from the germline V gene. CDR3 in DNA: TGTGCCAGCTCACCCGGGATCGGGGTTACATTCACTGAAGCTTTCTTT. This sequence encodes CASSPGIGVTFTEAFF.